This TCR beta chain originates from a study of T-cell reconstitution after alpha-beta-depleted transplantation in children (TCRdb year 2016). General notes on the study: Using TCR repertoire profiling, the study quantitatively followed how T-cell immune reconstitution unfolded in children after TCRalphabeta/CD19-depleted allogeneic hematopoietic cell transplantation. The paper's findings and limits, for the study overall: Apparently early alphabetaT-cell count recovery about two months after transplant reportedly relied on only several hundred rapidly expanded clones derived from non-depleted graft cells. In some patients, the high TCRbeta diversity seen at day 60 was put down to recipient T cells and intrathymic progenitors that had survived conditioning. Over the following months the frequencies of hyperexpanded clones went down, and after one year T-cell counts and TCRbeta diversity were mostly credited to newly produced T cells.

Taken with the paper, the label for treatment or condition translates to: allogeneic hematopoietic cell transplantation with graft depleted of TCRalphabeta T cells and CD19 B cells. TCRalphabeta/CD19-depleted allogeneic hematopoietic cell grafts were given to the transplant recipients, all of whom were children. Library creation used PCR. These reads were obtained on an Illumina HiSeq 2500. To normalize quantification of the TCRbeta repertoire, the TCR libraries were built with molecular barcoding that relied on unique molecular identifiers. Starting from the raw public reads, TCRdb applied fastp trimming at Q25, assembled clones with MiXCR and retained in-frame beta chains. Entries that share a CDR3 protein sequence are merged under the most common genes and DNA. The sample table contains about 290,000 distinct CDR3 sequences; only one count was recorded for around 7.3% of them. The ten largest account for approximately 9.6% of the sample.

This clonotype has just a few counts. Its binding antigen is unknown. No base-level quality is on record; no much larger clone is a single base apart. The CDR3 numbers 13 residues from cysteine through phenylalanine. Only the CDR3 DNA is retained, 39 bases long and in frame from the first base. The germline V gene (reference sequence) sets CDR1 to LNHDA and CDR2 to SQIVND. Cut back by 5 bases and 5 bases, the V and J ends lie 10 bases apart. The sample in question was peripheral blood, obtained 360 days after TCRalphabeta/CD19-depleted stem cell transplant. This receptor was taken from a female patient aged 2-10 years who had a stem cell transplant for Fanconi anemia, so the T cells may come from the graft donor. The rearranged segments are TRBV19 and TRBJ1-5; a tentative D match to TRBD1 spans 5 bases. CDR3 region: CASSSTADQPQHF. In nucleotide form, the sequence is TGTGCCAGTAGTTCGACAGCTGATCAGCCCCAGCATTTT.